This TCR beta chain was recovered during a study of blood T cell repertoires in COVID-19. Across the whole study: The samples span acute and convalescent COVID-19 from the United States, Italy and Spain.

As originally analysed: For nucleated cells, counts were estimated from reference gene primer amplification. The repertoire was sequenced with immunoSEQ multiplex PCR; TCRdb's copy has only in-frame clones and lacks some. Clone size and the V and J calls come from that table; the DNA yielded D and trimming. There are more than 250,000 clones in the sample; around 85% occur only once, and less than 2.5% lies in the top ten. This clone was found many times. Trimming shortened V by 0 bases and J by 4 bases, and 6 bases separated the two germline ends. CDR1 is MRHNA and CDR2 is SNTAGT in the germline V gene. The CDR3 spans 14 residues.

This receptor was identified in a woman aged 25 to 39 who had recovered from COVID-19. This chain uses TRBV6-4 with TRBJ2-2; perhaps TRBD1 as D (6 bases). The specimen sequenced was peripheral blood. The DNA of the CDR3 is TGTGCCAGCAGTGACTCGGACAGCACCGGGGAGCTGTTTTTT. This gives the protein CASSDSDSTGELFF.